This T cell receptor beta chain was recovered during a study of T cells in Graves' hyperthyroidism and ophthalmopathy. Concerning this clonotype: The antigen is not known.

General observations from the study: Ophthalmopathy, as predicted by the model, came a median around 6 months after the prediction. Among clonotypes expanded in thyroid above 0.001, most were also found in blood. Stable hyperthyroidism was separated from ophthalmopathy by a model based on 13 V-J features.

The V gene's germline CDR1 is SEHNR and CDR2 FQNEAQ (reference sequence). This CDR3 has 15 residues. Trimming left V 4 bases short and J 9 bases short, with 16 bases between. What was amplified from RNA transcripts were TCR beta CDR3 regions. The study used the HTBI primer set for a first-round RT-PCR of the TCR CDR3. TCRdb processed the multiplex PCR reads anew with MiXCR; each CDR3 protein has one entry. The table has around 760,000 distinct CDR3 sequences, 35% seen once. PBMCs came from 9 to 10 ml fresh peripheral blood. Sequencing was carried out using blood. V is TRBV7-9 and J is TRBJ1-6; D call uncertain. The origin of this receptor is a woman in her thirties or forties with Graves' hyperthyroidism. The CDR3 DNA reads as TGTGCCAGCAGCTCACCGGACGCTTTTTCTTCACCCCTCCACTTT. Translating gives CASSSPDAFSSPLHF.